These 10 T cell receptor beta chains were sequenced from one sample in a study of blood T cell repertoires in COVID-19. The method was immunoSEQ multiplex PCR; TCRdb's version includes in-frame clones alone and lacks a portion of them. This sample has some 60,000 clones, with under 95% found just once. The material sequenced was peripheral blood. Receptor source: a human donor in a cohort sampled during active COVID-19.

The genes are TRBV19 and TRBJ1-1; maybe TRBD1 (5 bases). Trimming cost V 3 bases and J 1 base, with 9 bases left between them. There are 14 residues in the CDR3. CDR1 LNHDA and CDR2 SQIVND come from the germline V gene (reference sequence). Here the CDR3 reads CASSIGQQNTEAFF. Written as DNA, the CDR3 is TGTGCCAGTAGTATTGGACAACAGAACACTGAAGCTTTCTTT. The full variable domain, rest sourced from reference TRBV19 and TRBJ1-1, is DGGITQSPKYLFRKEGQNVTLSCEQNLNHDAMYWYRQDPGQGLRLIYYSQIVNDFQKGDIAEGYSVSREKKESFPLTVTSAQKNPTAFYLCASSIGQQNTEAFFGQGTRLTVV.

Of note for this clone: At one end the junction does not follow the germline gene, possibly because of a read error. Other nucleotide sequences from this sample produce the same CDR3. The CDR3, as DNA: TGCGCCAGCTCACCATGGACTAGCGGGAGAGAGACCCAGTACTTC. The encoded protein is CASSPWTSGRETQYF. This rearrangement joins TRBV18 to TRBJ2-5; 13 bases are a match to TRBD2. CDR1 KGHSH and CDR2 LQKENI come from the germline V gene. The CDR3 length is 15 residues. The full variable domain, its missing parts supplied by reference TRBV18 and TRBJ2-5, is NAGVMQNPRHLVRRRGQEARLRCSPMKGHSHVYWYRQLPEEGLKFMVYLQKENIIDESGMPKERFSAEFPKEGPSILRIQQVVRGDSAAYFCASSPWTSGRETQYFGPGTRLLVL.

For the CDR3, the DNA is TGTGCCAGCAGTGCTGAAGCGGGAGAGACCCAGTACTTC. Translated, it gives CASSAEAGETQYF. V usage is TRBV6-4 and J usage is TRBJ2-5, with D perhaps TRBD2 (6 bases). Trimming cost V 4 bases and J 4 bases, with 10 bases left between them. The CDR3 runs to 13 residues. In germline, CDR1 is MRHNA, CDR2 SNTAGT.

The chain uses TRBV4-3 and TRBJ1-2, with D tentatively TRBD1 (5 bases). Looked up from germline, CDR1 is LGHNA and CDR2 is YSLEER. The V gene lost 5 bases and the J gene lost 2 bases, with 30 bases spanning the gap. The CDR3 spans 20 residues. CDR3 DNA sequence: TGCGCCAGCAGCTCCTACAACGTGCAGGGCCCTACCAAACAAAACTATGGCTACACCTTC. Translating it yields CASSSYNVQGPTKQNYGYTF.

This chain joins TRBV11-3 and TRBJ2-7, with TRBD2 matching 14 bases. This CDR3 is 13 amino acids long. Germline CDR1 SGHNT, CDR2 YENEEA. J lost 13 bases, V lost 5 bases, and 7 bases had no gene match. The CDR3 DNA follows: TGTGCCAGCAGCACCGGACTAGCGGGAGGTCCATACTTC. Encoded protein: CASSTGLAGGPYF. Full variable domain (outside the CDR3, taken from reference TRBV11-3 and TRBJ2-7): EAGVVQSPRYKIIEKKQPVAFWCNPISGHNTLYWYLQNLGQGPELLIRYENEEAVDDSQLPKDRFSAERLKGVDSTLKIQPAELGDSAVYLCASSTGLAGGPYFGPGTRLTVT.

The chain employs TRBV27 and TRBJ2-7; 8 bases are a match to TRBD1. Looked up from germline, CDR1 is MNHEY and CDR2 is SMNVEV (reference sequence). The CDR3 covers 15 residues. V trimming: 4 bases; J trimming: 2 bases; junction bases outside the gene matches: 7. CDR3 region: CASSSTDRGPYEQYF. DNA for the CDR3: TGTGCCAGCAGTTCGACCGACAGGGGACCCTACGAGCAGTACTTC.

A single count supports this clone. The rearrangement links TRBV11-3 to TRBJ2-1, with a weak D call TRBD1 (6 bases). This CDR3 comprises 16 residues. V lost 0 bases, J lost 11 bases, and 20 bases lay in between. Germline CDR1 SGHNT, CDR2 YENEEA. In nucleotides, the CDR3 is TGTGCCAGCAGCTTAGAGAGGCAGGGGTGGTTGGGCCAGCAGTTCTTC. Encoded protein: CASSLERQGWLGQQFF.

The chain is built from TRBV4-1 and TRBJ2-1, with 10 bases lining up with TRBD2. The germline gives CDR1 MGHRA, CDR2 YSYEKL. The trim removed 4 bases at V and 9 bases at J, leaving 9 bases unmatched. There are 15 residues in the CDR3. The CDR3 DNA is TGCGCCAGCAGCCCAGCGGGACTAGCGAGGGCTGAGCAGTTCTTC. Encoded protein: CASSPAGLARAEQFF.

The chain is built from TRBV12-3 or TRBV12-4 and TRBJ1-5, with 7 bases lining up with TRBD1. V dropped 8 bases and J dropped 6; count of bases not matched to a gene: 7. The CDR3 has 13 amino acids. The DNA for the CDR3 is TGTGCCAGCTGGAAGGGGGCTAGTCAGCCCCAGCATTTT. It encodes CASWKGASQPQHF.

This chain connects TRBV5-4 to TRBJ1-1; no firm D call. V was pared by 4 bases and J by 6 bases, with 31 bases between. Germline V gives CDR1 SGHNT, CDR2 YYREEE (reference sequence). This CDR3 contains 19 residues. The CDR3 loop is CASSMPAGLTLSSFPEAFF. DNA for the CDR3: TGTGCCAGCAGCATGCCCGCCGGTCTCACCCTTTCCTCCTTCCCTGAAGCTTTCTTT. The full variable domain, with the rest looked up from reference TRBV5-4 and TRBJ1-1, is ETGVTQSPTHLIKTRGQQVTLRCSSQSGHNTVSWYQQALGQGPQFIFQYYREEENGRGNFPPRFSGLQFPNYSSELNVNALELDDSALYLCASSMPAGLTLSSFPEAFFGQGTRLTVV.